This is a list of T cell receptor beta chains from one sample in a study of blood T cell repertoires in COVID-19. Sequencing was performed with immunoSEQ multiplex PCR; in TCRdb, only in-frame clones are kept and a portion is missing. The sample has some 110,000 clones; around nine tenths are singletons. The sequenced sample was peripheral blood. Source of these receptors: a man aged 40-49 years with acute or convalescent COVID-19. CDR3s include the opening cysteine and the closing phenylalanine or tryptophan. D genes are given only for firm matches.

D gene	V gene	J gene	CDR3 protein	CDR3 DNA
.	TRBV19	TRBJ1-3	CASSISGGEAGNTIYF	TGTGCCAGTAGTATATCGGGCGGGGAGGCTGGAAACACCATATATTTT
TRBD2	TRBV27	TRBJ2-1	CASSRLAANNEQFF	TGTGCCAGCAGTCGACTAGCGGCCAACAATGAGCAGTTCTTC
.	TRBV2	TRBJ1-5	CASSHGNTYSNQPQHF	TGTGCCAGCAGTCACGGGAACACCTATAGCAATCAGCCCCAGCATTTT
TRBD2	TRBV5-1	TRBJ2-3	CASSPQRTSGTITDTQYF	TGCGCCAGCAGCCCCCAGAGGACTAGCGGGACGATCACAGATACGCAGTATTTT
TRBD1	TRBV30	TRBJ2-2	CAWRVLDRDSGELFF	TGTGCCTGGAGAGTATTGGACAGGGATAGCGGGGAGCTGTTTTTT
.	TRBV7-2	TRBJ1-2	CASSSGVLQGGVGGYTF	TGTGCCAGCAGCTCCGGTGTCCTCCAAGGAGGCGTAGGCGGCTACACCTTC
TRBD1	TRBV19	TRBJ2-7	CASSGQGYEQYF	TGTGCCAGTAGTGGACAGGGTTACGAGCAGTACTTC
.	TRBV30	TRBJ1-2	CAWSLTRGGRTAGYTF	TGTGCCTGGAGTTTAACTCGCGGGGGGCGTACCGCTGGCTACACCTTC
TRBD1	TRBV7-8	TRBJ1-4	CASSLGPGQGYEKLFF	TGTGCCAGCAGCTTGGGGCCGGGACAGGGCTATGAAAAACTGTTTTTT
.	TRBV2	TRBJ2-3	CASSVNGGTDTQYF	TGTGCCAGCAGTGTTAATGGAGGCACAGATACGCAGTATTTT
TRBD1	TRBV19	TRBJ1-2	CASSGDRGDYGYTF	TGTGCCAGTAGTGGGGACAGGGGAGACTATGGCTACACCTTC
.	TRBV7-6	TRBJ1-6	CASSYGGLGSPLHF	TGTGCCAGCAGCTACGGTGGACTGGGGTCACCCCTCCACTTT
TRBD1	TRBV7-8	TRBJ2-2	CASSPDRGLGGELFF	TGTGCCAGCAGCCCGGACAGGGGGCTGGGCGGGGAGCTGTTTTTT
.	TRBV5-6	TRBJ1-1	CASSFEPNTEAFF	TGTGCCAGCAGCTTCGAGCCGAACACTGAAGCTTTCTTT
.	TRBV19	TRBJ2-3	CASSIVLASDTQYF	TGTGCCAGTAGTATAGTTTTAGCATCAGATACGCAGTATTTT
TRBD1	TRBV11-2	TRBJ1-4	CASRATGELFF	TGTGCCAGCAGAGCAACAGGGGAACTGTTTTTT
TRBD1	TRBV5-1	TRBJ1-6	CASSPGQGATRSPLHF	TGCGCCAGCAGCCCGGGACAGGGGGCTACTAGGTCACCCCTCCACTTT
TRBD1	TRBV3-1/TRBV3-2	TRBJ2-1	CASSQGGQGGYNEQFF	TGTGCCAGCAGCCAAGGGGGACAGGGGGGATACAATGAGCAGTTCTTC
.	TRBV6-5	TRBJ1-6	CASSYREYSPLHF	TGTGCCAGCAGTTACAGGGAGTATTCACCCCTCCACTTT
.	TRBV19	TRBJ2-7	CASSPTSRGQQYF	TGTGCCAGTAGTCCAACTTCCAGGGGACAGCAGTACTTC
TRBD2	TRBV11-2	TRBJ2-3	CASSLSRTSGRVGDTQYF	TGTGCCAGCAGCTTATCGAGGACTAGCGGGAGAGTGGGAGATACGCAGTATTTT
TRBD2	TRBV14	TRBJ2-3	CASSHRNGGGRTDTQYF	TGTGCCAGCAGCCATAGAAACGGCGGGGGTCGCACAGATACGCAGTATTTT